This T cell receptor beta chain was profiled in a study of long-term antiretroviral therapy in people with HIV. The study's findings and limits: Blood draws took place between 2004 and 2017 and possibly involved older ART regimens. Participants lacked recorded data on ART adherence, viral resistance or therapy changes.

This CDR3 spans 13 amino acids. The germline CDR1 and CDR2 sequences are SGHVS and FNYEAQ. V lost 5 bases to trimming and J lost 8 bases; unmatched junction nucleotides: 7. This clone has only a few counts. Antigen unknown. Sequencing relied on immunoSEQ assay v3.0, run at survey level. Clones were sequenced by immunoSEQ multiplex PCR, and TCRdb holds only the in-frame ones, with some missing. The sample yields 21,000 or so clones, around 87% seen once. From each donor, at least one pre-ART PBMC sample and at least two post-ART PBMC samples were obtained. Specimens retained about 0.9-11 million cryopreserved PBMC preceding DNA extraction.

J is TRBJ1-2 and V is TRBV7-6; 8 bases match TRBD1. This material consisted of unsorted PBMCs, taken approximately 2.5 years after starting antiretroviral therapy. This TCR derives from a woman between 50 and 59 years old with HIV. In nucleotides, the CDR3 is TGTGCCAGCAGCCCCGGACAGGGCGGAGGCTACACCTTC. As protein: CASSPGQGGGYTF.